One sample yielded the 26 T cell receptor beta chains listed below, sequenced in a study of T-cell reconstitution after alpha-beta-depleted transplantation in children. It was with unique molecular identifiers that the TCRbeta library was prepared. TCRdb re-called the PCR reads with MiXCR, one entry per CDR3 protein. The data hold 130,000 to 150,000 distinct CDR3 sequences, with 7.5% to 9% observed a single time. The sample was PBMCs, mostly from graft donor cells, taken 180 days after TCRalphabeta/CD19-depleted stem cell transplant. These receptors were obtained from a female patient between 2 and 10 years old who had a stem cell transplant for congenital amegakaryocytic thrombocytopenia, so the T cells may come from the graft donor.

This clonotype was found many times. CDR3 region: CASRRQIYNEQFF. The CDR3 DNA reads as TGTGCCAGCAGGAGACAGATTTACAATGAGCAGTTCTTC. The chain uses TRBV6-5 and TRBJ2-1, with a possible D match to TRBD1 (5 bases). The CDR3 is 13 amino acids. V was trimmed by 6 bases and J by 4 bases, leaving 10 bases between them. Germline V CDR1 and CDR2: MNHEY, SVGAGI.

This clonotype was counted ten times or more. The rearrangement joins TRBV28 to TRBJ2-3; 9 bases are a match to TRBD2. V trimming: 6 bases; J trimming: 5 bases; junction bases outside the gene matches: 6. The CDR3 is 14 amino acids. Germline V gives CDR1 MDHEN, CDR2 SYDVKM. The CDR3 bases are TGTGCCAGCAGGGTTGCGGGAGGGGGAGATACGCAGTATTTT. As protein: CASRVAGGGDTQYF.

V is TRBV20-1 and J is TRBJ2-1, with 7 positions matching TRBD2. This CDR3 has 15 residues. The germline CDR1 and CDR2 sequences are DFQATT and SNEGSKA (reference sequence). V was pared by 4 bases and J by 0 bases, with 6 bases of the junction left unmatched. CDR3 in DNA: TGCAGTGCTAAAGCGGGGAAGAGCTCCTACAATGAGCAGTTCTTC. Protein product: CSAKAGKSSYNEQFF.

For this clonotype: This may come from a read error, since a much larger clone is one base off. CDR3 sequence (DNA): TGTGCCAGCAGTTTGCACAGATCTGCCTACGAGCAGTACTTC. Its translation is CASSLHRSAYEQYF. The chain combines TRBV28 with TRBJ2-7; D gene uncertain. Germline loops: CDR1 MDHEN, CDR2 SYDVKM. This CDR3 has 14 amino acids. V was cut by 3 bases and J by 2 bases, with 11 bases left in between.

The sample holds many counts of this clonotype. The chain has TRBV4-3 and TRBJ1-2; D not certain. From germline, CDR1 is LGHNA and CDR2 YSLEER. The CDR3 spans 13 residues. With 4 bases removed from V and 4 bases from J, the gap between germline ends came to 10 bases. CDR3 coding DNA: TGCGCCAGCAGCCTAAGCCGGGGCTATGGCTACACCTTC. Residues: CASSLSRGYGYTF.

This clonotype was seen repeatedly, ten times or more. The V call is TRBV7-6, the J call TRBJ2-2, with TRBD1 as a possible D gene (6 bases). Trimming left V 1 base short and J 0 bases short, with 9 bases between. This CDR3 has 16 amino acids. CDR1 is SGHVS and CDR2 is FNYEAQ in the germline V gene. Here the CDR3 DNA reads TGTGCCAGCAGCTTAGTACAGGGAGCGAACACCGGGGAGCTGTTTTTT. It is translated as CASSLVQGANTGELFF.

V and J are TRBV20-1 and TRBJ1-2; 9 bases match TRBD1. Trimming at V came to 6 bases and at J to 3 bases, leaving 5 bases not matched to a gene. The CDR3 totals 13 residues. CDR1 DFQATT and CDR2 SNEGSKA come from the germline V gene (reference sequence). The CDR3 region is CSARTGVDYGYTF. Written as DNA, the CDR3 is TGCAGTGCAAGGACAGGGGTGGACTATGGCTACACCTTC.

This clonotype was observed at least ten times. The CDR3 sequence: CASREQGSPAKNIQYF. CDR3 coding DNA: TGTGCCAGCAGAGAACAGGGTTCTCCAGCCAAAAACATTCAGTACTTC. The V gene is TRBV6-1, the J gene TRBJ2-4, with a possible D match to TRBD1 (6 bases). CDR3 length: 16 amino acids. The ends were cut back, 6 bases at V and 0 bases at J, with 15 bases in the middle. The V gene's germline CDR1 is MNHNS and CDR2 SASEGT.

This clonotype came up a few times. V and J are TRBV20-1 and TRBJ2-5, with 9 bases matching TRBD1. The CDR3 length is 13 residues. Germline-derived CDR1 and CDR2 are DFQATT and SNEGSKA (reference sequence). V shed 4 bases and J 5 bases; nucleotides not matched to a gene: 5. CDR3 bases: TGCAGTGCTACGAGGACAGGGGTGGAGACCCAGTACTTC. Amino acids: CSATRTGVETQYF.

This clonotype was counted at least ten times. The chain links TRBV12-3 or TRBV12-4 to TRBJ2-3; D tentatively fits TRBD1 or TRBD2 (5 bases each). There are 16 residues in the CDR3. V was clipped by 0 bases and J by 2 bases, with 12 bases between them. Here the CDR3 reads CASSLAPGRTTDTQYF. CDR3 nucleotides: TGTGCCAGCAGTTTAGCTCCGGGGCGAACCACAGATACGCAGTATTTT.

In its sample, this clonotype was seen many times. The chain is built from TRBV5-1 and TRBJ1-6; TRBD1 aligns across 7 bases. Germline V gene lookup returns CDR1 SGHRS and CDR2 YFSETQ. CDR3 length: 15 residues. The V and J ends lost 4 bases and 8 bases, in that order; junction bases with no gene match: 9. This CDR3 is CASSVGTASDSPLHF. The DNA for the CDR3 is TGCGCCAGCAGCGTCGGGACAGCTTCCGATTCACCCCTCCACTTT.

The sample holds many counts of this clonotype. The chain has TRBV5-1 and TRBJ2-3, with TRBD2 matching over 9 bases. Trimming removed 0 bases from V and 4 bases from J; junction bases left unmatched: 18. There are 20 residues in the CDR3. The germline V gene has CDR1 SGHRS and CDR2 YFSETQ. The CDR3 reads CASSLDPWKWSSGVPDTQYF. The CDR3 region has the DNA TGCGCCAGCAGCTTGGACCCGTGGAAGTGGTCTAGCGGGGTGCCAGATACGCAGTATTTT.

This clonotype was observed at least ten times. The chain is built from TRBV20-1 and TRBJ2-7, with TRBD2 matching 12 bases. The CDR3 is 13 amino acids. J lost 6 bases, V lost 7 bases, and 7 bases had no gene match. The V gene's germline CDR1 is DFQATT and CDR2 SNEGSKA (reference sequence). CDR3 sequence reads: CSGRTGLAGEQYF. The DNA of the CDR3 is TGCAGTGGGAGAACGGGACTAGCGGGCGAGCAGTACTTC.

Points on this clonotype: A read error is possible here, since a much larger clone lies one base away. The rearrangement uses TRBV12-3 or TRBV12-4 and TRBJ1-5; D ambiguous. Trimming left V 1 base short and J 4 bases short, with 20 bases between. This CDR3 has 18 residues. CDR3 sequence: CASSLVAHGWKRNQPQHF. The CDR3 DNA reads TGTGCCAGCAGTTTAGTAGCCCACGGGTGGAAGAGGAATCAGCCCCAGCATTTT.

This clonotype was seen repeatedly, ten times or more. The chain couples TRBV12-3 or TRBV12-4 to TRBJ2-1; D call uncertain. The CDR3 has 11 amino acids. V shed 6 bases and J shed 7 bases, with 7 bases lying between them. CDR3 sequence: CASRAANEQFF. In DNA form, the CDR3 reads TGTGCCAGCAGGGCCGCTAATGAGCAGTTCTTC.

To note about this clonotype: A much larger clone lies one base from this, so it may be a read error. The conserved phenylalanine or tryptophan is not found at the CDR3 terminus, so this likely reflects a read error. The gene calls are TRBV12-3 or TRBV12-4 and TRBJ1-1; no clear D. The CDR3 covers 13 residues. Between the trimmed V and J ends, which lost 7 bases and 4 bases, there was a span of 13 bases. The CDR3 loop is CASTQREGTEAFL. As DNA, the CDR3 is TGTGCCAGCACCCAACGGGAGGGCACTGAAGCTTTCTTG.

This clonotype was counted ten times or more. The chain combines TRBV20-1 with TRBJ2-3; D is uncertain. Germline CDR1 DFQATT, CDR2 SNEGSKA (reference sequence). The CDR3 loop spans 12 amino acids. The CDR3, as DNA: TGCAGCCATTTGGGCCAGCGCGATACGCAGTATTTT. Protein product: CSHLGQRDTQYF.

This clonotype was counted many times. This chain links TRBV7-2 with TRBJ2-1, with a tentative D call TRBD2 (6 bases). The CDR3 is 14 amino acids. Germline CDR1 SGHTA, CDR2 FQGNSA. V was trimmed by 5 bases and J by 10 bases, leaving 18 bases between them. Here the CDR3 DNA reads TGTGCCAGCAGCCGTAGCGGAGGAGGAGGGGAGCAGTTCTTC. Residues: CASSRSGGGGEQFF.

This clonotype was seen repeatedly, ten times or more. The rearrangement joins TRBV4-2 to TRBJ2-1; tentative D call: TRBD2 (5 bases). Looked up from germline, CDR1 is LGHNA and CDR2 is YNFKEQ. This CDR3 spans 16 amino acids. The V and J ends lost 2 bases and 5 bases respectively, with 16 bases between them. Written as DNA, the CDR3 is TGTGCCAGCAGCCAACCACTCACCGGGATTAACAATGAGCAGTTCTTC. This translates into CASSQPLTGINNEQFF.

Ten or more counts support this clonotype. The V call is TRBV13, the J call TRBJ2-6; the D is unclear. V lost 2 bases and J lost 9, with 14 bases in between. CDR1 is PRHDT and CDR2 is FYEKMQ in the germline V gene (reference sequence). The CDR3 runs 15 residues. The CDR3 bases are TGTGCCAGCAGCTTATCGCGTTGGTCCCTCAACGTCCTGACTTTC. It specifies CASSLSRWSLNVLTF.

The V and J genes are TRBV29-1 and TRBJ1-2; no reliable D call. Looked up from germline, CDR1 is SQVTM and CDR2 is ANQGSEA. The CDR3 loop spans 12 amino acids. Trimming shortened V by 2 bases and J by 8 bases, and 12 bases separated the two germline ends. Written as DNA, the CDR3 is TGCAGCGTTGAAAGCCGAGGAGGAGGCTACACCTTC. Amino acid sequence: CSVESRGGGYTF.

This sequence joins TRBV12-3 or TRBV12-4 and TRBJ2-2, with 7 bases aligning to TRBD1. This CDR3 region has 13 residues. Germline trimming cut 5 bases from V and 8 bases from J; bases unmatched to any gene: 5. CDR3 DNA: TGTGCCAGCAGTGGGGACAGCTCGGGGGAGCTGTTTTTT. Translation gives CASSGDSSGELFF.

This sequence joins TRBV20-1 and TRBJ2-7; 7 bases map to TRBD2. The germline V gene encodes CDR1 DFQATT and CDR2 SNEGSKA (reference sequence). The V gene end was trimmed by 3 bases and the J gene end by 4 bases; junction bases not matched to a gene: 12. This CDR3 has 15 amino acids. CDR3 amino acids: CSARGEGKGFYEQYF. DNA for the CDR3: TGCAGTGCTAGGGGGGAGGGTAAAGGGTTTTACGAGCAGTACTTC.

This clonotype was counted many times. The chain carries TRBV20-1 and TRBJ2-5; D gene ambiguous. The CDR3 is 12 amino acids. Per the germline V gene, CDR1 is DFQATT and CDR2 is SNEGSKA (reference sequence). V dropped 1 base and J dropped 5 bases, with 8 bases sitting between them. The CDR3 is CSARALWETQYF. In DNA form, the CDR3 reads TGCAGTGCTAGAGCTCTGTGGGAGACCCAGTACTTC.

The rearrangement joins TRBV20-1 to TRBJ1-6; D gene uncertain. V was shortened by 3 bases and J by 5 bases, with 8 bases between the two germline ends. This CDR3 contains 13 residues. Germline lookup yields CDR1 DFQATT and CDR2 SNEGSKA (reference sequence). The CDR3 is CSARRLDNSPLHF. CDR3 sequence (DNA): TGCAGTGCTAGGAGACTGGATAATTCACCCCTCCACTTT.

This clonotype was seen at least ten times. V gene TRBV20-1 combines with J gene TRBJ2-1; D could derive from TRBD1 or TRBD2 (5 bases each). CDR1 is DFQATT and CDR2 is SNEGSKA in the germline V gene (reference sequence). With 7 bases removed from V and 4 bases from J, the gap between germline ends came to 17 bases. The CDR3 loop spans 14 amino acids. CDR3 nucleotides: TGCAGTGTTGCCGAACCGGGACGTTACAATGAGCAGTTCTTC. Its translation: CSVAEPGRYNEQFF.